This T cell receptor beta chain was profiled in a study of T-cell memory formation after mild COVID-19 (dated by TCRdb to about 2021). For the wider study: Most TCR sequence clusters were specific to one of the two donors. In two donors, T-cell clones that expanded and contracted after mild COVID-19 were tracked by sequencing TCRalpha and TCRbeta repertoires over time. The cohort was made up of two young adult volunteers, one female and one male, who were previously healthy.

Details on this clonotype: It lacks a known antigen. Within one base of it there is no much larger clone, and no base qualities were kept.

Overall study outcomes, separate from this receptor: The study included only a couple of mild cases, and larger cohorts that include severe cases with pre-infection samples were judged to be necessary. Contracting CD4+ clones were located mainly in the CM and EM memory subsets, whereas CD8+ clones were found to be enriched in EMRA. Balanced CD4/CD8 phenotypes were observed for clones contracting from day 15 to 85, whereas a bias towards CD4+ was observed for a second wave of clones expanding from day 15 to 37. Whether the second-wave clones peaking on day 37 were SARS-CoV-2 specific was not confirmed. Some responding clones were found in pre-infection memory, which suggests that pre-existing cross-reactive memory T cells took part in the SARS-CoV-2 response.

From the cysteine through the phenylalanine, the CDR3 covers 14 amino acids. Here the CDR3 DNA is all that survives: 42 bases in frame from base 1. The germline V gene encodes CDR1 SGHAT and CDR2 FQNNGV. V is clipped by 2 bases and J by 1 base, and the sequence between their germline boundaries is 8 bases long. PBMCs were isolated by Ficoll-Paque density gradient centrifugation. TCRdb names Illumina NovaSeq 6000 as the instrument used. TCRalpha and TCRbeta cDNA libraries were built by 5'RACE with constant-segment primers, adding sample barcodes and unique molecular identifiers. Trizol reagent was used to extract RNA from every sample. Library amplification was performed in two PCR steps, and a second sample barcode and Illumina TruSeq adapters were introduced in the second step. Sequencing of the libraries was done on an Illumina NovaSeq, producing 2 x 150 bp paired-end reads. The original methods were these. Reads were demultiplexed and collapsed into UMI-guided consensus sequences with migec v1.2.7. With mixcr v2.1.11, UMI consensuses were aligned to TRA and TRB V and J templates and assembled into clonotypes. Expanded or contracted clonotypes were those called significant by both edgeR and NoisET, with noise models trained on biological replicates. For edgeR calls, the cutoffs were a false discovery rate-adjusted p below 0.01 and a log2 fold-change threshold of 1. As an exploratory analysis of dynamics, max-normalized trajectories of the 1000 most abundant clonotypes were examined by PCA with hierarchical clustering. The CD4 or CD8 phenotype of responding clones was assigned using the separately sequenced CD4+ and CD8+ repertoires. The raw public reads went through TCRdb reprocessing: fastp at Q25, MiXCR clone calling, in-frame beta chains kept. CDR3 protein sequences are deduplicated, and each keeps its most common genes and DNA. In this record, the V and J calls reflect TCRdb's handling and not the investigators' own analysis. The sample table shows under 350,000 distinct CDR3 sequences, and 15% to 20% are seen once. The ten largest account for 22% of the sample.

The TCR was taken from a man between 18 and 35 years old who had mild COVID-19 (a few samples of this study predate the infection). The sample titles of this study are shuffled in the database, so cell type and time point are left out; the donor was told from shared clones. Sequenced material: PBMCs or a T cell subset sorted from them (not recorded which). The rearrangement combines TRBV11-2 with TRBJ2-5; D gene: possibly TRBD1, on 6 matching bases. Here the CDR3 is given as CASSLPDSQETQYF. The nucleotide sequence is given as TGTGCCAGCAGCTTACCGGACAGCCAAGAGACCCAGTACTTC.